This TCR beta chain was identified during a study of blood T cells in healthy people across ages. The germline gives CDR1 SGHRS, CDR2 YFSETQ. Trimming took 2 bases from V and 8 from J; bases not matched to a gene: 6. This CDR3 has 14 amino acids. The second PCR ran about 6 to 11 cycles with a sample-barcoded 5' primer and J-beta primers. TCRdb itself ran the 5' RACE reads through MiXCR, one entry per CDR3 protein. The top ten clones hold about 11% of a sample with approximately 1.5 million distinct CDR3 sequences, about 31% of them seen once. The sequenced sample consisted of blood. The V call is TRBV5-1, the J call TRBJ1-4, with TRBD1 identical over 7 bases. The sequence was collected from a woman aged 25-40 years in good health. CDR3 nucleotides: TGCGCCAGCAGCTTACAGGGGAAAGGAGAAAAACTGTTTTTT. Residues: CASSLQGKGEKLFF.